This T cell receptor beta chain was observed in a study of shared clonotypes between healthy human individuals. Trimming took 3 bases from V and 6 from J, leaving 24 bases between them. Germline V gene sequence: CDR1 LGHNT, CDR2 FRNRAP. This CDR3 is 18 amino acids long. This clone has a single count. TCRdb's table, derived via immunoSEQ multiplex PCR, lists solely in-frame clones and lacks some. The repertoire holds 2 million to 3 million clones, with 80% to 95% as singletons. Every donor, a Caucasian adult, lived in Nashville, Tennessee. The gene calls are TRBV12-5 and TRBJ2-1, with D perhaps given as TRBD1 or TRBD2 (8 bases each). The sample taken for sequencing was naive CD4+ T cells from PBMCs. Subset noted: CD45RA+ positively selected. This clonotype originated in a man younger than 35 in good health. Some clones in this sample may be carry-over from other donors' samples. The CDR3 loop reads CASGLGQGAVGRANEQFF. The CDR3 nucleotides read TGTGCTAGTGGTTTAGGGCAGGGGGCCGTCGGGAGGGCCAATGAGCAGTTCTTC.